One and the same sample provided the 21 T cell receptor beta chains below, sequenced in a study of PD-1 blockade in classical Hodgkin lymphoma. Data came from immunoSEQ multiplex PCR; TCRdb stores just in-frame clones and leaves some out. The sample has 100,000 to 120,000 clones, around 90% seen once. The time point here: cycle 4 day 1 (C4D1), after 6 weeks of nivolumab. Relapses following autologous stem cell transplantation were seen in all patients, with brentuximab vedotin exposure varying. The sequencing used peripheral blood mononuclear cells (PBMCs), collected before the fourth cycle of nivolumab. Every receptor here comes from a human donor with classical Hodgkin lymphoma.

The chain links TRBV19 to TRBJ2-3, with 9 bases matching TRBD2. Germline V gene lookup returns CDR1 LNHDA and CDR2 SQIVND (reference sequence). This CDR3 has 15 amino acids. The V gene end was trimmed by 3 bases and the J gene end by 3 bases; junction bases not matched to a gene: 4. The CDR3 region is CASSISGSGTDTQYF. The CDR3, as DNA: TGTGCCAGTAGTATTAGCGGGAGTGGGACAGATACGCAGTATTTT.

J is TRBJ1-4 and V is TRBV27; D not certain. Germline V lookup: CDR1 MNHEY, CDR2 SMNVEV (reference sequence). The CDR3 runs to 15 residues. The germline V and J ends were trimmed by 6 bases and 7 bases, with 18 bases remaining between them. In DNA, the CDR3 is TGTGCCAGCAGCCCAGGACGTATGCTAGGTGAAAAACTGTTTTTT. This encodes CASSPGRMLGEKLFF.

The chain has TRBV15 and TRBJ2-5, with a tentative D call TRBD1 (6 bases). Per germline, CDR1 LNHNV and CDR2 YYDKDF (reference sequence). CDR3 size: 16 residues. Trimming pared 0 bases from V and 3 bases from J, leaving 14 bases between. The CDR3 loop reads CATSRDHTGFKETQYF. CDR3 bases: TGTGCCACCAGCAGAGATCATACAGGGTTTAAAGAGACCCAGTACTTC. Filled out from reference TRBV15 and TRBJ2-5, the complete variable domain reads DAMVIQNPRYQVTQFGKPVTLSCSQTLNHNVMYWYQQKSSQAPKLLFHYYDKDFNNEADTPDNFQSRRPNTSFCFLDIRSPGLGDTAMYLCATSRDHTGFKETQYFGPGTRLLVL.

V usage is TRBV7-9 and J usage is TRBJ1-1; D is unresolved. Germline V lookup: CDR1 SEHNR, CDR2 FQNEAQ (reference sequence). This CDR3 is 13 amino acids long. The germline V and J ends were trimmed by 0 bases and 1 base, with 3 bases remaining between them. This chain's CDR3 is CASSLAGNTEAFF. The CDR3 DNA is TGTGCCAGCAGCTTAGCAGGGAACACTGAAGCTTTCTTT.

The CDR3 DNA sequence: TGTGCCAGCAGCTTAGATCGCAAAAACATTCAGTACTTC. Residues: CASSLDRKNIQYF. The V and J genes are TRBV11-2 and TRBJ2-4; no clear D gene. This CDR3 contains 13 residues. The V end lost 0 bases, the J end lost 3 bases, and 3 bases lay between the germline ends. CDR1 is SGHAT, CDR2 FQNNGV, per germline.

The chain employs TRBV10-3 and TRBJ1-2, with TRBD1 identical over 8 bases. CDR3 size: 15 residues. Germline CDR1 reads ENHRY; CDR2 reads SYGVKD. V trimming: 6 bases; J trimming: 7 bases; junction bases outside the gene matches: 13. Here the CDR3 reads CAIRNYVTGEGGYTF. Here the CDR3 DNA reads TGTGCCATCAGGAACTACGTGACAGGGGAGGGTGGCTACACCTTC.

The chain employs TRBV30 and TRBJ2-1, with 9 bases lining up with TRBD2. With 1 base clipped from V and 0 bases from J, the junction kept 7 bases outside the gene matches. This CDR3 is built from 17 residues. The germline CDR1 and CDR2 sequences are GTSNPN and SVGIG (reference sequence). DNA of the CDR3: TGTGCCTGGAGTGCAGTCGGGACTAGCCCCTCCTACAATGAGCAGTTCTTC. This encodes CAWSAVGTSPSYNEQFF.

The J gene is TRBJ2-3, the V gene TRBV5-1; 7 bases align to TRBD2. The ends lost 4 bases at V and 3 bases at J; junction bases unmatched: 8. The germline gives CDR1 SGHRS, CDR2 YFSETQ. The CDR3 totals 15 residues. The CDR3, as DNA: TGCGCCAGCAGCATTAGCGGGTCAGGGACAGATACGCAGTATTTT. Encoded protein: CASSISGSGTDTQYF.

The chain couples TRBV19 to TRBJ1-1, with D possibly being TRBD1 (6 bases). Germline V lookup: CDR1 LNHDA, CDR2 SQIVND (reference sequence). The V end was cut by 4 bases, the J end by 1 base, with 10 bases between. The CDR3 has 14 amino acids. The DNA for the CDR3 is TGTGCCAGTAGTACCGACAGGAAGAACACTGAAGCTTTCTTT. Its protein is CASSTDRKNTEAFF.

This CDR3 reads CARITDQGGGYTF. In nucleotides, the CDR3 is TGTGCCAGAATCACTGACCAGGGAGGTGGCTACACCTTC. J is TRBJ1-2 and V is TRBV2, with TRBD1 as a possible D gene (5 bases). The germline CDR1 and CDR2 sequences are SNHLY and FYNNEI. V lost 9 bases to trimming and J lost 7 bases, with 18 bases between them. The CDR3 is made up of 13 amino acids.

The CDR3 sequence: CASSSAGDEQYF. CDR3 DNA: TGCGCCAGCAGTTCTGCGGGCGACGAGCAGTACTTC. The chain recombines TRBV5-1 with TRBJ2-7; possibly TRBD2 for D (5 bases). The V end lost 5 bases, the J end lost 5 bases, and 11 bases lay between the germline ends. The CDR3 sequence is 12 residues long. Germline CDR1 is SGHRS and CDR2 is YFSETQ.

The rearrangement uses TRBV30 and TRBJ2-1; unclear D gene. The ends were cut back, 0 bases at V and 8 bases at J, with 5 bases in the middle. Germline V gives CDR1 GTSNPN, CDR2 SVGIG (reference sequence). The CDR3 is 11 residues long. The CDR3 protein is CAWSVRDEQFF. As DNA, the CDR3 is TGTGCCTGGAGTGTACGGGATGAGCAGTTCTTC.

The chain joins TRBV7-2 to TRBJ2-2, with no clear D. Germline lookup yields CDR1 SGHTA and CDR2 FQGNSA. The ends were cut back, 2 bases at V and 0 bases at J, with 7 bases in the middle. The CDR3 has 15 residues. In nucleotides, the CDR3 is TGTGCCAGCAGCTTAAGGTCAGCGAACACCGGGGAGCTGTTTTTT. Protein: CASSLRSANTGELFF.

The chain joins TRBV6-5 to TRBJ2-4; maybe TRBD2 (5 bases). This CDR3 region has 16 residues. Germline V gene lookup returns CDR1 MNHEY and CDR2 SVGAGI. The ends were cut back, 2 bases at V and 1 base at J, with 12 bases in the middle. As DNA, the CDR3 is TGTGCCAGCAGTTACGCCTCCGCGGGCGCCAAAAACATTCAGTACTTC. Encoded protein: CASSYASAGAKNIQYF.

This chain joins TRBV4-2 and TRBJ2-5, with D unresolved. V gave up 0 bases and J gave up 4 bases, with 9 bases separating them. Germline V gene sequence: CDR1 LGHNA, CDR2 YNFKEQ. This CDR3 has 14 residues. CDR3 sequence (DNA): TGTGCCAGCAGCCAAGAAGGATGGTCAGAGACCCAGTACTTC. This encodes CASSQEGWSETQYF.

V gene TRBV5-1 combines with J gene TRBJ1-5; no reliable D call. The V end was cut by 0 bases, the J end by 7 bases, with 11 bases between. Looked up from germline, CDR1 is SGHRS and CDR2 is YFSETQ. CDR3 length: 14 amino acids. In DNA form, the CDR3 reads TGCGCCAGCAGCTTGGTGGAGGGATCCCAGCCCCAGCATTTT. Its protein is CASSLVEGSQPQHF.

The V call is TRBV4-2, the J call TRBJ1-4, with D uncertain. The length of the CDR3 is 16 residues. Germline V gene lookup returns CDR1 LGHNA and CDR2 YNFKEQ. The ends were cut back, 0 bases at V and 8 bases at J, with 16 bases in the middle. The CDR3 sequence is CASSQDLAPKREKLFF. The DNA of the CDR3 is TGTGCCAGCAGCCAAGATTTGGCACCCAAACGGGAAAAACTGTTTTTT.

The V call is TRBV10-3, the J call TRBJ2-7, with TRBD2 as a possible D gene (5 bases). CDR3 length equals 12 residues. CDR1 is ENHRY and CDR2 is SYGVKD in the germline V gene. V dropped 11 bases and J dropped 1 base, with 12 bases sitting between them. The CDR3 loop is CAVSSPSYEQYF. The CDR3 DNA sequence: TGTGCCGTTTCTAGCCCTTCCTACGAGCAGTACTTC.

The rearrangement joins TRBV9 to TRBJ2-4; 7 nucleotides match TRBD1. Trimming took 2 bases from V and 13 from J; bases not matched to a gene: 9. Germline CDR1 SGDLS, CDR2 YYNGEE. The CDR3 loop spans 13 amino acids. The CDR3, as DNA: TGTGCCAGCAGCGTCCTCGAAACAGGGGCGCAGTACTTC. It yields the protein CASSVLETGAQYF.

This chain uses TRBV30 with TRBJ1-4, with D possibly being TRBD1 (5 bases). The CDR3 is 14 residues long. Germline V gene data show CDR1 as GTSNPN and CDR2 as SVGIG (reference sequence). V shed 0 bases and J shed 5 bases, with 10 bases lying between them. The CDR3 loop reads CAWSVVGDNEKLFF. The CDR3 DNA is TGTGCCTGGAGTGTTGTTGGGGACAATGAAAAACTGTTTTTT.

The CDR3 coding sequence is TGTGCCAGCAGCCAAGATAGCTCGGCGAAGCAGTACTTC. Its translation: CASSQDSSAKQYF. The rearrangement links TRBV4-2 to TRBJ2-7; D unresolved. The CDR3 loop spans 13 amino acids. Germline CDR1 LGHNA, CDR2 YNFKEQ. Deletions cut 0 bases from V and 8 bases from J, with 11 bases between.